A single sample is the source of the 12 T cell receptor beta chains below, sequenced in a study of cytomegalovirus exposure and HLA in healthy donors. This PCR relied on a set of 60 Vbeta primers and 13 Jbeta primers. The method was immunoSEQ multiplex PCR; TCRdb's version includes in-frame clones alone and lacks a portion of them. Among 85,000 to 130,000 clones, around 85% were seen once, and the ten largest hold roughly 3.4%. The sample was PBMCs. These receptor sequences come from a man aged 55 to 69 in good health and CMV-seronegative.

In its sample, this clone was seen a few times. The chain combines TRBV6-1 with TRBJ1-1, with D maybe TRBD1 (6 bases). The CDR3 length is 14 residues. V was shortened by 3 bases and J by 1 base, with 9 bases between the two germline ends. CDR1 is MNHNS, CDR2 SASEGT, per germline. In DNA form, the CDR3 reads TGTGCCAGCAGTGAGGGGGCAGAGAACACTGAAGCTTTCTTT. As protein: CASSEGAENTEAFF.

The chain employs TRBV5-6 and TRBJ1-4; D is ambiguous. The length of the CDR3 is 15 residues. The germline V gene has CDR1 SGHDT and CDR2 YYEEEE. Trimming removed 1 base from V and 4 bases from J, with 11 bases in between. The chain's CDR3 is CASSLITEVNEKLFF. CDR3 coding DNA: TGTGCCAGCAGCTTGATTACCGAGGTTAATGAAAAACTGTTTTTT.

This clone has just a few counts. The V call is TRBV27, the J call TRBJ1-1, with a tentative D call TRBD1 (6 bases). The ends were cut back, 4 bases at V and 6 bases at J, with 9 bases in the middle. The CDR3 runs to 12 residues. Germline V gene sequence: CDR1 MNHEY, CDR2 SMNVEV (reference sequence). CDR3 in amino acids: CASSYREPEAFF. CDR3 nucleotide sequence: TGTGCCAGCAGTTACAGGGAGCCTGAAGCTTTCTTT.

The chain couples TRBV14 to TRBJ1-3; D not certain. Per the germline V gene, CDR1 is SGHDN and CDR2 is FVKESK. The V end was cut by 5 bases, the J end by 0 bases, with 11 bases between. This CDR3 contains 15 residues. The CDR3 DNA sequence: TGTGCCAGCAGCGTACAGTCAATCTCTGGAAACACCATATATTTT. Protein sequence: CASSVQSISGNTIYF.

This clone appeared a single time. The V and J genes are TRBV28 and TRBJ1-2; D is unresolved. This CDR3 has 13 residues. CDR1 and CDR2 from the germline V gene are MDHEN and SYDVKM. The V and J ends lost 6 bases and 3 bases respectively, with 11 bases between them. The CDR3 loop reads CASSSGIDYGYTF. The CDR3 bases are TGTGCCAGCAGCTCCGGGATTGACTATGGCTACACCTTC.

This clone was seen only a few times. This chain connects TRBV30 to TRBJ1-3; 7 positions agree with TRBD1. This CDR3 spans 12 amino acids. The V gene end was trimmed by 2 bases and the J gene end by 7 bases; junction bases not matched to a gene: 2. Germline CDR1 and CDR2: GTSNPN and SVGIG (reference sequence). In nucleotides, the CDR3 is TGTGCCTGGAGTATACAGGGGAACACCATATATTTT. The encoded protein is CAWSIQGNTIYF.

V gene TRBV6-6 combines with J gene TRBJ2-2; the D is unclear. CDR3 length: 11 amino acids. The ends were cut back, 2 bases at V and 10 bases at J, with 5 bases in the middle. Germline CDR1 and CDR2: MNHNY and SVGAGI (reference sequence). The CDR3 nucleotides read TGTGCCAGCAGTTACGGGCTGGAGCTGTTTTTT. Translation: CASSYGLELFF.

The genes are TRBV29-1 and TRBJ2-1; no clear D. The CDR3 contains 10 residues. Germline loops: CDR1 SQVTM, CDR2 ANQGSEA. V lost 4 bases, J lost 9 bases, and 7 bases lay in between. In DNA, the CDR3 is TGCAGCGTTGGTCTCCCTGAGCAGTTCTTC. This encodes CSVGLPEQFF.

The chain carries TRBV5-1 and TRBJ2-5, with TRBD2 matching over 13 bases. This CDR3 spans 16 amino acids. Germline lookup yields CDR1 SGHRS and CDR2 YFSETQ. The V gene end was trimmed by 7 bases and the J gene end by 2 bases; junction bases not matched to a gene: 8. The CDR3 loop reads CASGRTSGGSQETQYF. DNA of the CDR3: TGCGCCAGCGGCCGGACTAGCGGGGGCTCACAAGAGACCCAGTACTTC.

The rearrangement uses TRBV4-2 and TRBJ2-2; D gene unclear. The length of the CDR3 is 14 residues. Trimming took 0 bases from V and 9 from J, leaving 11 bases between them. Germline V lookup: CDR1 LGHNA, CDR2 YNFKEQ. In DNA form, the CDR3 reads TGTGCCAGCAGCCAAGAAACCCGAGGCCGGGAGCTGTTTTTT. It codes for CASSQETRGRELFF.

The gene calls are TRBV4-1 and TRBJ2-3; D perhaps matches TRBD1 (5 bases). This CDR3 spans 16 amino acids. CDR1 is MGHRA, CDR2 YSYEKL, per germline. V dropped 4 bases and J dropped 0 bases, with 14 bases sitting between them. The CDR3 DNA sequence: TGCGCCAGCAGCCGGACCGACAGCTGGAGCACAGATACGCAGTATTTT. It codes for CASSRTDSWSTDTQYF.

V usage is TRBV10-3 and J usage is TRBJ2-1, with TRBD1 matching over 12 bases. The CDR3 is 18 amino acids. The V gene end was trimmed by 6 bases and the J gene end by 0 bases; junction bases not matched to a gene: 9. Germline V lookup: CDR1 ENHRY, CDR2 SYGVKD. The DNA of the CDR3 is TGTGCCATCAGGCCGGGACAGGGGGCCCCGAGCTCCTACAATGAGCAGTTCTTC. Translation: CAIRPGQGAPSSYNEQFF.